Shown below are 18 T cell receptor beta chains from a single sample sequenced in a study of response to subunit inactivated influenza vaccine. TCRdb passed the RT-PCR reads through MiXCR, listing each CDR3 protein once. The sample holds about 500,000 distinct CDR3 sequences; more than 15% are singletons and the top ten take less than 4%. The material sequenced was CD4+ T cells sorted from PBMCs, taken around 25 months after vaccination. Receptor source: a man aged 50-75 years who received an inactivated influenza vaccine.

The CDR3 sequence is CSVGPSGTDTQYF. CDR3 DNA sequence: TGCAGCGTCGGGCCCTCGGGCACAGATACGCAGTATTTT. The V call is TRBV29-1, the J call TRBJ2-3; D unresolved. This CDR3 spans 13 amino acids. Germline values: CDR1 SQVTM, CDR2 ANQGSEA. Trimming took off 6 bases at V and 1 base at J, with 11 bases between the two ends.

This clonotype turned up a few times. This chain links TRBV20-1 with TRBJ1-6; D might be TRBD1 (6 bases). CDR3 size: 13 residues. Germline assignment: CDR1 DFQATT and CDR2 SNEGSKA (reference sequence). Trimming cost V 4 bases and J 9 bases, with 13 bases left between them. CDR3 nucleotide sequence: TGCAGTGCTAACAGGGTTTCCGGTTCACCCCTCCACTTT. Translating gives CSANRVSGSPLHF.

The rearrangement joins TRBV24-1 to TRBJ2-3; possibly TRBD2 for D (5 bases). The CDR3 length is 13 residues. V was cut by 3 bases and J by 2 bases, with 5 bases left in between. Germline CDR1 is KGHDR and CDR2 is SFDVKD. CDR3: CATSDDYTDTQYF. The CDR3 DNA reads as TGTGCCACCAGTGATGACTACACAGATACGCAGTATTTT.

The chain combines TRBV27 with TRBJ2-1, with 7 bases matching TRBD2. The CDR3 runs 14 residues. Germline CDR1 MNHEY, CDR2 SMNVEV (reference sequence). The trim removed 8 bases at V and 5 bases at J, leaving 9 bases unmatched. The CDR3 loop reads CASSYAGRDNEQFF. The CDR3 nucleotides read TGTGCCAGCTCCTACGCAGGGAGGGACAATGAGCAGTTCTTC.

This chain connects TRBV9 to TRBJ2-1; 9 nucleotides line up with TRBD2. V gave up 2 bases and J gave up 3 bases; unmatched junction bases: 6. The CDR3 spans 16 residues. Germline loops: CDR1 SGDLS, CDR2 YYNGEE. CDR3 residues: CASSVLSGSYYNEQFF. CDR3 nucleotide sequence: TGTGCCAGCAGCGTTCTTAGCGGGAGTTACTACAATGAGCAGTTCTTC.

This clonotype was seen a few times. The chain uses TRBV20-1 and TRBJ1-5; 7 nucleotides align to TRBD1. The V and J ends lost 3 bases and 6 bases, in that order; junction bases with no gene match: 8. Germline V lookup: CDR1 DFQATT, CDR2 SNEGSKA (reference sequence). This CDR3 has 14 amino acids. This CDR3 is CSARNTGARQPQHF. In nucleotides, the CDR3 is TGCAGTGCTAGGAATACAGGGGCACGTCAGCCCCAGCATTTT.

The chain uses TRBV20-1 and TRBJ2-3; tentative D call: TRBD2 (5 bases). The V end lost 4 bases, the J end lost 2 bases, and 7 bases lay between the germline ends. Germline-derived CDR1 and CDR2 are DFQATT and SNEGSKA (reference sequence). The CDR3 covers 12 residues. The CDR3 here is CSAKRDTDTQYF. The CDR3 DNA sequence: TGCAGTGCTAAGAGGGACACAGATACGCAGTATTTT.

This clonotype was observed a few times. The chain couples TRBV20-1 to TRBJ1-1, with TRBD1 as a possible D gene (5 bases). Trimming removed 7 bases at V and 4 bases at J, with 10 bases between. The length of the CDR3 is 11 residues. Germline CDR1 is DFQATT and CDR2 is SNEGSKA (reference sequence). DNA of the CDR3: TGCAGTGTTCAGGGCGGCACTGAAGCTTTCTTT. Its protein is CSVQGGTEAFF.

V is TRBV12-3 or TRBV12-4 and J is TRBJ2-3; D unresolved. V was trimmed by 8 bases and J by 4 bases, leaving 10 bases between them. The CDR3 consists of 12 residues. The CDR3 nucleotides are TGTGCCAGCCGCCCTGGGTCAGATACGCAGTATTTT. It specifies CASRPGSDTQYF.

The chain couples TRBV7-2 to TRBJ2-5, with TRBD2 matching 14 bases. The CDR3 has 17 residues. V was pared by 2 bases and J by 5 bases, with 7 bases of the junction left unmatched. CDR1 and CDR2 (germline): SGHTA, FQGNSA. CDR3 region: CASSLRAGLAGVETQYF. The CDR3 nucleotides read TGTGCCAGCAGCTTACGGGCGGGACTAGCGGGAGTTGAGACCCAGTACTTC. Together with reference TRBV7-2 and TRBJ2-5, the CDR3 gives the full variable domain: GAGVSQSPSNKVTEKGKDVELRCDPISGHTALYWYRQSLGQGLEFLIYFQGNSAPDKSGLPSDRFSAERTGGSVSTLTIQRTQQEDSAVYLCASSLRAGLAGVETQYFGPGTRLLVL.

This clonotype has just a few counts. The chain combines TRBV7-2 with TRBJ2-4, with 7 bases that match TRBD2. This CDR3 comprises 13 residues. The junction had 8 bases not matched to a gene; V was cut back by 8 bases and J by 7 bases. Looked up from germline, CDR1 is SGHTA and CDR2 is FQGNSA. The CDR3 DNA reads as TGTGCCAGCGGGCGGGAGAGGATGAACATTCAGTACTTC. It translates to CASGRERMNIQYF.

This clonotype was detected only a few times. The chain carries TRBV4-1 and TRBJ2-1, with 13 positions matching TRBD2. V dropped 0 bases and J dropped 5; count of bases not matched to a gene: 4. The CDR3 length is 17 residues. Germline V gene lookup returns CDR1 MGHRA and CDR2 YSYEKL. DNA for the CDR3: TGCGCCAGCAGCCAAGAAGTGACTAGCGGGGGGAACAATGAGCAGTTCTTC. Translating it yields CASSQEVTSGGNNEQFF.

This chain uses TRBV5-1 with TRBJ2-1, with D unresolved. With 4 bases removed from V and 6 bases from J, the gap between germline ends came to 26 bases. The V gene's germline CDR1 is SGHRS and CDR2 YFSETQ. The CDR3 extends over 18 amino acids. The CDR3 reads CASSPGLVMDAQPNEQFF. The CDR3 DNA sequence: TGCGCCAGCAGCCCGGGCTTAGTGATGGACGCGCAACCCAATGAGCAGTTCTTC.

The chain joins TRBV20-1 to TRBJ2-2; TRBD1 is a possible D gene (6 bases). The CDR3 loop spans 13 amino acids. V gave up 6 bases and J gave up 6 bases, with 14 bases separating them. Germline V gene lookup returns CDR1 DFQATT and CDR2 SNEGSKA (reference sequence). CDR3 residues: CSATLGGSGELFF. For the CDR3, the DNA is TGCAGTGCGACGTTAGGGGGTTCCGGGGAGCTGTTTTTT.

The chain employs TRBV6-5 and TRBJ2-3, with a possible D match to TRBD1 (6 bases). Germline V gene sequence: CDR1 MNHEY, CDR2 SVGAGI. This CDR3 spans 17 amino acids. V lost 0 bases, J lost 0 bases, and 13 bases lay in between. CDR3 in amino acids: CASSYSTRGSSTDTQYF. CDR3 nucleotide sequence: TGTGCCAGCAGTTACTCCACCAGGGGATCGAGCACAGATACGCAGTATTTT.

The chain carries TRBV24-1 and TRBJ2-3; TRBD1 matches 7 bases. The length of the CDR3 is 15 residues. With V trimmed by 3 bases and J by 4 bases, 6 bases remained unmatched. Germline V gene sequence: CDR1 KGHDR, CDR2 SFDVKD. The CDR3 region is CATSDNGDSPDTQYF. DNA for the CDR3: TGTGCCACCAGTGATAATGGGGACAGCCCAGATACGCAGTATTTT.

This clonotype was observed a handful of times. The chain has TRBV9 and TRBJ2-3; TRBD2 aligns across 7 bases. CDR3 length: 15 amino acids. V lost 0 bases, J lost 3 bases, and 4 bases stayed unmatched. Germline CDR1 reads SGDLS; CDR2 reads YYNGEE. In DNA, the CDR3 is TGTGCCAGCAGCGTAGGGACTAGTACTACAGATACGCAGTATTTT. Translated, it gives CASSVGTSTTDTQYF.

The rearrangement uses TRBV3-1 and TRBJ1-1, with TRBD1 identical over 7 bases. The trim removed 0 bases at V and 4 bases at J, leaving 11 bases unmatched. CDR1 and CDR2 from the germline V gene are LGHDT and YNNKEL (reference sequence). The CDR3 consists of 17 residues. The CDR3 loop reads CASSQELRRGGFTEAFF. The CDR3, as DNA: TGTGCCAGCAGCCAAGAACTAAGACGAGGGGGCTTCACTGAAGCTTTCTTT.